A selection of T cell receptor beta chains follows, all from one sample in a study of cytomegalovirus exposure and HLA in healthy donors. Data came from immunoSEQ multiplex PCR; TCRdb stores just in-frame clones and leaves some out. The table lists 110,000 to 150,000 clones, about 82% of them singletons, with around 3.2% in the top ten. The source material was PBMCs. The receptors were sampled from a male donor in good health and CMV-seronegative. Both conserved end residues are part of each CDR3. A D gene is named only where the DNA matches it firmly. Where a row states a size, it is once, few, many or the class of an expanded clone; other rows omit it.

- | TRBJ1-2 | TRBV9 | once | TGTGCCAGCAGCCCGGGACGGGGGGGGGTCTATGGCTACACCTTC | CASSPGRGGVYGYTF
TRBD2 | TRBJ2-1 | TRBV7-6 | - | TGTGCCAGCAGCTTAGCCGGGACTAGCTCTAATGAGCAGTTCTTC | CASSLAGTSSNEQFF
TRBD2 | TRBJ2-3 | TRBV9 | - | TGTGCCAGCAGTTCCCCTCTAGCGGGAGGTTCAACTACGCAGTATTTT | CASSSPLAGGSTTQYF
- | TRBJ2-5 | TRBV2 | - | TGTGCCAGCAGTGAAGGGGCTCCCCAAGAGACCCAGTACTTC | CASSEGAPQETQYF
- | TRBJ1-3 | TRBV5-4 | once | TGTGCCAGCAGCTCCCAGGGAAACACCATATATTTT | CASSSQGNTIYF
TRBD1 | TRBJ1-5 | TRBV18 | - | TGTGCCAGCTCACCACTCCCGACAGGGGGGGATCAGCCCCAGCATTTT | CASSPLPTGGDQPQHF
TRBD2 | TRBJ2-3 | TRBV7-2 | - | TGTGCCAGCAGCTTAGAGGCCCTAGCGGCCACAGATACGCAGTATTTT | CASSLEALAATDTQYF
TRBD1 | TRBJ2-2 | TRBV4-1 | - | TGCGCCAGCAGCCAATACCGGGGACAGGGCGGCACCGGGGAGCTGTTTTTT | CASSQYRGQGGTGELFF
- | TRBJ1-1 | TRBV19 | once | TGTGCCAGTACCCGACTCCGGGACAAGAACACTGAAGCTTTCTTT | CASTRLRDKNTEAFF
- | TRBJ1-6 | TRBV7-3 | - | TGTGCCAGCAGCTTACAGGATAATTCACCCCTCCACTTT | CASSLQDNSPLHF
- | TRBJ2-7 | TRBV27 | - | TGTGCCAGCACTAGGGGTGTCGAGCAGTACTTC | CASTRGVEQYF
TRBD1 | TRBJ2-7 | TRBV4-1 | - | TGCGCCAGCAGCCCGACAGGACAGGGTGCCTACGAGCAGTACTTC | CASSPTGQGAYEQYF
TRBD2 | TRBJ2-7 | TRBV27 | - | TGTGCCAGTTCTAGCGGTCCAGCCTACGAGCAGTACTTC | CASSSGPAYEQYF
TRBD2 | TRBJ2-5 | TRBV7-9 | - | TGTGCCAGCAGCCACCCGTTACTAGCGGGAGTCGAGACCCAGTACTTC | CASSHPLLAGVETQYF
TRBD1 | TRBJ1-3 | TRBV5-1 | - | TGCGCCAGCAGCTCCGGGACAGGGTTCGATTCAGGCCGCACCATATATTTT | CASSSGTGFDSGRTIYF
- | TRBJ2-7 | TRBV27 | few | TGTGCCAGCAGTTTCAAGGAGGAGACGGCATACGAGCAGTACTTC | CASSFKEETAYEQYF
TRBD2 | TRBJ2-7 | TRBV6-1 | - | TGTGCCAGCAGTGAAGCGCGAGGGACTAGCGGGTACGAGCAGTACTTC | CASSEARGTSGYEQYF
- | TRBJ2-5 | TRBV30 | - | TGTGCCTGGAGGGGGACTCCCCCTCTCACCCAAGAGACCCAGTACTTC | CAWRGTPPLTQETQYF
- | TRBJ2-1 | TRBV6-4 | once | TGTGCCAGCAGTGACTCAAGGAGCTCCTACAATGAGCAGTTCTTC | CASSDSRSSYNEQFF
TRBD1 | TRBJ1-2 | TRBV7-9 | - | TGTTCCAGCAGCTTAGCGAGGGGACAGAAGGGGGTTTCCAAATATGGCTACACCTTC | CSSSLARGQKGVSKYGYTF
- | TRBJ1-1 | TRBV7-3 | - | TGTGCCAGCAGCTTCCCTTGGCCTAACACTGAAGCTTTCTTT | CASSFPWPNTEAFF
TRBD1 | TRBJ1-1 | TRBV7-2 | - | TGTGCCAGCAGCTTAGTCAAGTTGACAGGGACTGGGACTGAAGCTTTCTTT | CASSLVKLTGTGTEAFF
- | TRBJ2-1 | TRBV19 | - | TGTGCCAGTAGTATATCCGGGGGATTTTTAGAGTTCTTC | CASSISGGFLEFF
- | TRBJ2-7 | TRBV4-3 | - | TGCGCCAGCAGCCATTCCCGGGACAACGTAGGGTACGAGCAGTACTTC | CASSHSRDNVGYEQYF
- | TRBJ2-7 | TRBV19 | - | TGTGCCAGTAGTATAGGACAGGCTTCCGGCGAGCAGTACTTC | CASSIGQASGEQYF
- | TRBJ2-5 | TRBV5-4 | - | TGTGCCAGCAGCTTGGGGGTTTCACAGGAGACCCAGTACTTC | CASSLGVSQETQYF
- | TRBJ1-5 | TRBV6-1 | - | TGTGCCAGCAGTGAAACAAGCAATCAGCCCCAGCATTTT | CASSETSNQPQHF
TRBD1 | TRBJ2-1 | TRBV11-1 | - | TGTGCCAGCAGCTTAGCGCAGGGGACAGGATACAATGAGCAGTTCTTC | CASSLAQGTGYNEQFF